The 25 T cell receptor beta chains below were found in one sample sequenced in a study of T cells expressing NK-cell markers. TCRdb re-analyzed the 5' RACE reads; it lists each CDR3 protein once, without DNA. The listing contains about 260,000 distinct CDR3 sequences. The sequencing input was blood T cells: a sorted CD56 or NKG2C T cell subset, CD4+ or CD8+ T cells, or bulk PBMC T cells (not recorded which). The receptors derive from a woman between 18 and 69 years old in good health.

V gene TRBV28 combines with J gene TRBJ2-3; TCRdb names TRBD1, which stays unverified in the absence of DNA. The CDR3 has 15 residues. The germline gives CDR1 MDHEN, CDR2 SYDVKM. This chain's CDR3 is CASSPTGDYTDTQYF.

The V gene is TRBV5-6, the J gene TRBJ1-2; TCRdb gives TRBD1 as the D gene, but with no DNA this cannot be confirmed. This CDR3 comprises 14 residues. Per germline, CDR1 SGHDT and CDR2 YYEEEE. The CDR3 loop reads CASSPTGPSYGYTF.

The rearrangement joins TRBV12-3 or TRBV12-4 to TRBJ1-2; TCRdb names TRBD1, which stays unverified in the absence of DNA. This CDR3 is built from 13 residues. The CDR3 protein is CASRRGLYYGYTF.

The rearrangement links TRBV5-1 to TRBJ1-5; TCRdb returns TRBD1, unconfirmable since there is no DNA. This CDR3 spans 15 amino acids. The germline V gene encodes CDR1 SGHRS and CDR2 YFSETQ. The CDR3: CASSLQGISNQPQHF.

The rearrangement joins TRBV10-3 to TRBJ1-2; TCRdb indicates TRBD1, and absent DNA this call remains unverified. Germline V gene lookup returns CDR1 ENHRY and CDR2 SYGVKD. This CDR3 contains 13 residues. The CDR3 sequence: CAIKGTANYGYTF.

The CDR3 reads CASSEYDNQPQHF. The J gene is TRBJ1-5, the V gene TRBV25-1. Looked up from germline, CDR1 is MGHDK and CDR2 is SYGVNS. There are 13 residues in the CDR3.

The chain carries TRBV20-1 and TRBJ2-5; the D gene TCRdb calls, TRBD1, cannot be checked with no DNA. CDR3 length: 14 amino acids. The germline CDR1 and CDR2 sequences are DFQATT and SNEGSKA (reference sequence). CDR3 protein: CSATGTRSQETQYF.

The V call is TRBV5-6, the J call TRBJ1-1; TCRdb names TRBD1, which stays unverified in the absence of DNA. The CDR3 loop spans 14 amino acids. CDR1 SGHDT and CDR2 YYEEEE come from the germline V gene. CDR3 sequence reads: CASTSRDKNTEAFF.

This CDR3 reads CSVEGSSGNTIYF. The chain uses TRBV29-1 and TRBJ1-3. This CDR3 region has 13 residues. Looked up from germline, CDR1 is SQVTM and CDR2 is ANQGSEA. The variable domain in full, with the rest retrieved from reference TRBV29-1 and TRBJ1-3, is SAVISQKPSRDICQRGTSLTIQCQVDSQVTMMFWYRQQPGQSLTLIATANQGSEATYESGFVIDKFPISRPNLTFSTLTVSNMSPEDSSIYLCSVEGSSGNTIYFGEGSWLTVV.

The V and J genes are TRBV20-1 and TRBJ2-1. The CDR3 extends over 13 amino acids. Germline values: CDR1 DFQATT, CDR2 SNEGSKA (reference sequence). CDR3 loop: CSARWANEDEQFF.

The chain uses TRBV12-3 or TRBV12-4 and TRBJ2-1; TCRdb picks TRBD1, but there is no DNA to check that call. The CDR3 has 15 amino acids. CDR3 loop: CASGETGTDYNEQFF.

J is TRBJ1-6 and V is TRBV10-2; TCRdb indicates TRBD1, and absent DNA this call remains unverified. This CDR3 is 14 amino acids long. Germline V gene data show CDR1 as WSHSY and CDR2 as SAAADI. Here the CDR3 reads CASRTGSVDSPLHF.

CDR3 sequence reads: CASSLRDTSTDTQYF. V and J are TRBV12-3 or TRBV12-4 and TRBJ2-3; TCRdb selects TRBD1, and the lack of DNA leaves this call unchecked. The CDR3 spans 15 residues.

V gene TRBV6-1 combines with J gene TRBJ1-2; TCRdb reports TRBD1, a call that lacks DNA to check it against. The CDR3 totals 16 residues. From germline, CDR1 is MNHNS and CDR2 SASEGT. CDR3 in amino acids: CASRPTLQGASYGYTF.

The chain couples TRBV5-1 to TRBJ2-1; TCRdb returns TRBD2, unconfirmable since there is no DNA. CDR1 is SGHRS and CDR2 is YFSETQ in the germline V gene. The CDR3 covers 14 residues. The CDR3 is CASSLEASDNEQFF.

The rearrangement uses TRBV2 and TRBJ2-1. The CDR3 runs 14 residues. CDR1 and CDR2 from the germline V gene are SNHLY and FYNNEI. Here the CDR3 reads CASKMAFAHNEQFF. Supplemented by reference TRBV2 and TRBJ2-1, the full variable domain reads EPEVTQTPSHQVTQMGQEVILRCVPISNHLYFYWYRQILGQKVEFLVSFYNNEISEKSEIFDDQFSVERPDGSNFTLKIRSTKLEDSAMYFCASKMAFAHNEQFFGPGTRLTVL.

CDR3 protein: CSVQDPDNEQFF. V gene TRBV20-1 combines with J gene TRBJ2-1. From germline, CDR1 is DFQATT and CDR2 SNEGSKA (reference sequence). The CDR3 spans 12 residues.

The chain has TRBV20-1 and TRBJ1-5; TCRdb designates TRBD1, a call that cannot be tested without DNA. Germline V gene data show CDR1 as DFQATT and CDR2 as SNEGSKA (reference sequence). The CDR3 spans 16 residues. The CDR3 here is CSAARTEYYSNQPQHF.

This chain uses TRBV10-3 with TRBJ1-1; lacking DNA, the TRBD1 call made by TCRdb goes unchecked. Germline V gene lookup returns CDR1 ENHRY and CDR2 SYGVKD. The CDR3 sequence is 16 residues long. CDR3 region: CAIRRAGDRVNTEAFF.

The rearrangement links TRBV29-1 to TRBJ2-5; TCRdb proposes TRBD1, but this gene call is untestable without DNA. CDR3 length: 15 amino acids. CDR1 and CDR2 (germline): SQVTM, ANQGSEA. The CDR3: CSVRITGGPEETQYF.

The CDR3 sequence is CASSLRLGYTF. The gene calls are TRBV7-2 and TRBJ1-2. Germline CDR1 SGHTA, CDR2 FQGNSA. This CDR3 spans 11 amino acids. Complete variable domain (other parts from reference TRBV7-2 and TRBJ1-2): GAGVSQSPSNKVTEKGKDVELRCDPISGHTALYWYRQSLGQGLEFLIYFQGNSAPDKSGLPSDRFSAERTGGSVSTLTIQRTQQEDSAVYLCASSLRLGYTFGSGTRLTVV.

The rearrangement links TRBV7-2 to TRBJ2-5; TCRdb selects TRBD2, and the lack of DNA leaves this call unchecked. Germline assignment: CDR1 SGHTA and CDR2 FQGNSA. CDR3 length equals 16 residues. The CDR3 sequence is CASSWTSGGPGETQYF.

The chain links TRBV11-3 to TRBJ2-3; TCRdb calls TRBD1, which cannot be checked without DNA. The germline V gene encodes CDR1 SGHNT and CDR2 YENEEA. The CDR3 runs 14 residues. The CDR3 is CASSYRGPADTQYF. The complete variable domain, with remaining parts taken from reference TRBV11-3 and TRBJ2-3, reads EAGVVQSPRYKIIEKKQPVAFWCNPISGHNTLYWYLQNLGQGPELLIRYENEEAVDDSQLPKDRFSAERLKGVDSTLKIQPAELGDSAVYLCASSYRGPADTQYFGPGTRLTVL.

V is TRBV9 and J is TRBJ1-2; TCRdb calls TRBD1, which cannot be checked without DNA. Germline CDR1 and CDR2: SGDLS and YYNGEE. This CDR3 has 12 amino acids. The CDR3 sequence: CASSVSGFGYTF. Full variable domain (missing parts from reference TRBV9 and TRBJ1-2): DSGVTQTPKHLITATGQRVTLRCSPRSGDLSVYWYQQSLDQGLQFLIQYYNGEERAKGNILERFSAQQFPDLHSELNLSSLELGDSALYFCASSVSGFGYTFGSGTRLTVV.

The CDR3 protein is CASSLTDRDTGELFF. The chain employs TRBV4-3 and TRBJ2-2; TCRdb lists TRBD1, though no DNA is available to test this call. The CDR3 is made up of 15 amino acids. Germline loops: CDR1 LGHNA, CDR2 YSLEER.